This T cell receptor beta chain originates from a study of blood T cell repertoires in COVID-19. Germline loops: CDR1 MNHEY, CDR2 SMNVEV (reference sequence). Deletions cut 0 bases from V and 5 bases from J, with 8 bases between. The CDR3 consists of 14 residues. Produced via immunoSEQ multiplex PCR; TCRdb's table is partial and in-frame only. The sample yields 35,000 to 45,000 clones, roughly 84% seen once. This chain links TRBV27 with TRBJ1-5; D gene ambiguous. Sequenced: peripheral blood. This clonotype originated in a human donor in a cohort sampled during active COVID-19. CDR3 amino acids: CASSLSADYQPQHF. The CDR3 bases are TGTGCCAGCAGTTTATCGGCAGATTATCAGCCCCAGCATTTT.